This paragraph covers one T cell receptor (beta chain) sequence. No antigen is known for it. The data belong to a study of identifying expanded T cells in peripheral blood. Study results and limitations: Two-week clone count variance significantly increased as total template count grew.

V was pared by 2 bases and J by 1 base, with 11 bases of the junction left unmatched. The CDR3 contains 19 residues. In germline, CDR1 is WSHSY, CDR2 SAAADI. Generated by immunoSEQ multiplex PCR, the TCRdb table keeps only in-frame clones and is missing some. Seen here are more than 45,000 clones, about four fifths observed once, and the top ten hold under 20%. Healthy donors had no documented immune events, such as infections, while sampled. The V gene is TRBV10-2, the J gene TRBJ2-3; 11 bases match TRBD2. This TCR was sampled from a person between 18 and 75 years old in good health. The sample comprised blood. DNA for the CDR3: TGCGCCAGCAGTGAGCTACTAGCGGGGGCGAAAGGGGGCACAGATACGCAGTATTTT. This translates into CASSELLAGAKGGTDTQYF.